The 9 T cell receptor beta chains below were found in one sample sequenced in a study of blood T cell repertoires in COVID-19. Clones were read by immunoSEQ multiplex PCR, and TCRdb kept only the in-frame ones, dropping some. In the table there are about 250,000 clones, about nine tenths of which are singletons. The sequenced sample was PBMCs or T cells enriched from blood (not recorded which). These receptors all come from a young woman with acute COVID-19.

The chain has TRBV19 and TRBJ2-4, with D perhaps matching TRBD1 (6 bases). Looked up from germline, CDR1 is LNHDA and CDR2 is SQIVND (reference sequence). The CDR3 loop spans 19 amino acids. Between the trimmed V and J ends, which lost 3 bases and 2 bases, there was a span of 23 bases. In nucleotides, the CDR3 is TGTGCCAGTAGTATCGCCAGGGGTCCTACGTGGGATCCCAAAAACATTCAGTACTTC. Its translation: CASSIARGPTWDPKNIQYF.

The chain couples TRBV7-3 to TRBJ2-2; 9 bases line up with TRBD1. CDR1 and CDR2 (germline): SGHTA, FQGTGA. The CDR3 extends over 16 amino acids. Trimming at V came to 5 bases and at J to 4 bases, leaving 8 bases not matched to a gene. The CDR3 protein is CASSITQGASTGELFF. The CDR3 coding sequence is TGTGCCAGCAGCATCACACAGGGGGCGAGCACCGGGGAGCTGTTTTTT.

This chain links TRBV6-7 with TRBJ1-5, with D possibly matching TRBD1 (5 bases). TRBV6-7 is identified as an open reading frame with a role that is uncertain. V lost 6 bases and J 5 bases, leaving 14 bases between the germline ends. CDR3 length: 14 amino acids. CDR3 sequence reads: CASSPDSNHQPQHF. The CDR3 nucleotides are TGTGCCAGCAGCCCAGACAGTAACCATCAGCCCCAGCATTTT.

The CDR3 protein is CASSEAGRRETQYF. The DNA for the CDR3 is TGTGCCAGTAGCGAGGCGGGGAGGAGAGAGACCCAGTACTTC. The rearrangement links TRBV19 to TRBJ2-5; possible D gene TRBD2, 6 bases. CDR1 and CDR2 from the germline V gene are LNHDA and SQIVND (reference sequence). The CDR3 consists of 14 residues. The V gene lost 6 bases and the J gene lost 4 bases, with 15 bases spanning the gap.

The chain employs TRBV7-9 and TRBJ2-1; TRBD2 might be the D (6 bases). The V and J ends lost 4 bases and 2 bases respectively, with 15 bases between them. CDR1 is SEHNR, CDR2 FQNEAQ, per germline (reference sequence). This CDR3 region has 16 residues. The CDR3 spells CASSSESGRTYNEQFF. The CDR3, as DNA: TGTGCCAGCAGCTCAGAGAGCGGGCGTACCTACAATGAGCAGTTCTTC.

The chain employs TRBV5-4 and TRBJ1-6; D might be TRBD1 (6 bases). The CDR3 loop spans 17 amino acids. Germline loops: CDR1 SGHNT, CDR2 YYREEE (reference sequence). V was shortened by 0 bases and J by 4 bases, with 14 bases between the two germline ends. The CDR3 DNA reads TGTGCCAGCAGCTTGGCGGGACAAGGACTGTATAATTCACCCCTCCACTTT. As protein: CASSLAGQGLYNSPLHF.

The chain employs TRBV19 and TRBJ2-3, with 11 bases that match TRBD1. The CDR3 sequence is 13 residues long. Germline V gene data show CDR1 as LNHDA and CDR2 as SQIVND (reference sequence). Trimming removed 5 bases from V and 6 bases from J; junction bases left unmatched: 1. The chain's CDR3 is CASSGTGGDTQYF. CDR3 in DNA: TGTGCCAGTAGTGGGACAGGGGGTGATACGCAGTATTTT. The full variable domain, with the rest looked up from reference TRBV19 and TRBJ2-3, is DGGITQSPKYLFRKEGQNVTLSCEQNLNHDAMYWYRQDPGQGLRLIYYSQIVNDFQKGDIAEGYSVSREKKESFPLTVTSAQKNPTAFYLCASSGTGGDTQYFGPGTRLTVL.

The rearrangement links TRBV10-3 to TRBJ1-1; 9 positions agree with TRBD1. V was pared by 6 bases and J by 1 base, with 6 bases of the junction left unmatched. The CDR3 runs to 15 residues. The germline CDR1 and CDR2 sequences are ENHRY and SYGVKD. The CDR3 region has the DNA TGTGCCATCAGCCGGGCGACAGGGGGGAACACTGAAGCTTTCTTT. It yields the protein CAISRATGGNTEAFF.

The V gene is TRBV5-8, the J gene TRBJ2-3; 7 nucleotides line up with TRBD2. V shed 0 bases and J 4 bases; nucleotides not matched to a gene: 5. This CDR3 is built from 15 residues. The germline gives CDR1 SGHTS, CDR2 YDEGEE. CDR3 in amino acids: CASSLAGEGPDTQYF. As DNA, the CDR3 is TGTGCCAGCAGCTTGGCCGGGGAGGGTCCAGATACGCAGTATTTT.